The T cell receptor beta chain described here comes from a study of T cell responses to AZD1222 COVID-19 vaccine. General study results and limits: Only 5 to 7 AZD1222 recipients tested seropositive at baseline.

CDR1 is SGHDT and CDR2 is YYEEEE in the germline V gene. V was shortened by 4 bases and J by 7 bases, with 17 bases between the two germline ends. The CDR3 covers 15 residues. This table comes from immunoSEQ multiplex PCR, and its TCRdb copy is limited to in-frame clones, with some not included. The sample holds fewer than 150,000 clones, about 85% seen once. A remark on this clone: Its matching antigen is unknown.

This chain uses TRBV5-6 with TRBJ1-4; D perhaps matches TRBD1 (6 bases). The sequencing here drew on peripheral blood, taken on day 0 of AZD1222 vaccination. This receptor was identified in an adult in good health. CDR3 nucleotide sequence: TGTGCCAGCAGCCCGCGCACAGGGATTGGTGAAAAACTGTTTTTT. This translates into CASSPRTGIGEKLFF.